This is a list of T cell receptor beta chains from one sample in a study of regulatory T cells in long-lasting Graves disease. A single record per CDR3 protein comes from TCRdb applying MiXCR to the multiplex PCR reads. This table has some 280,000 distinct CDR3 sequences, 20% to 25% appearing once. Sequencing was performed on peripheral blood mononuclear cells (PBMCs), taken when the disease was refractory, from a patient treated with antithyroid drugs. The receptors stem from a female donor with Graves disease. Both conserved end residues are part of each CDR3. A D gene is named only where the DNA matches it firmly. The size of a clone is reported for some rows only, either as once, few or many, or as a class for expanded clones.

j_call,clone_size,v_call,d_call,cdr3_nt,cdr3_aa
TRBJ1-4,-,TRBV15,-,TGTGCCACCAGCGCATTACGACAGACACTTGGGAAACTGTTTTTT,CATSALRQTLGKLFF
TRBJ2-7,-,TRBV20-1,TRBD2,TGCAGTGCTAGATCACCTAGCGGCTACGAGCAGTACTTC,CSARSPSGYEQYF
TRBJ2-7,many,TRBV7-8,-,TGTGCCAGCAGCTTTCAAAGGGATACTTACGAGCAGTACTTC,CASSFQRDTYEQYF
TRBJ2-7,-,TRBV14,-,TGTGCCAGCAGCCAAGCCCTGGGGGACTACGAGCAGTACTTC,CASSQALGDYEQYF
TRBJ2-7,many,TRBV11-2,-,TGTGCCAGCAGCTTAGCCCAGGATCGGCAGTACTTC,CASSLAQDRQYF
TRBJ2-7,-,TRBV18,-,TGTGCCAGCTCACCACTTGCGAAGCAGGGAACCTACGAGCAGTACTTC,CASSPLAKQGTYEQYF
TRBJ1-4,few,TRBV29-1,-,TGCAGCGTTTTTACAGGGAATACTAATGAAAAACTGTTTTTT,CSVFTGNTNEKLFF
TRBJ2-2,few,TRBV5-1,-,TGCGCCAGCAGCTTGGCCGGGGATACCGGGGAGCTGTTTTTT,CASSLAGDTGELFF
TRBJ2-7,many,TRBV29-1,-,TGCAGCGTTGGCACGGACTCGTACGAGCAGTACTTC,CSVGTDSYEQYF
TRBJ2-3,-,TRBV29-1,-,TGCAGCGTTGCCCTCACGGGAGATACGCAGTATTTT,CSVALTGDTQYF
TRBJ2-7,few,TRBV11-2,-,TGTGCCAGCAGCTCTCCGGGATCTGGCTACGAGCAGTACTTC,CASSSPGSGYEQYF
TRBJ2-3,-,TRBV7-9,TRBD1,TGTGCCAGCAGCACCGGGGACAGGGGAAGGGGAGATACGCAGTATTTT,CASSTGDRGRGDTQYF
TRBJ1-5,few,TRBV19,TRBD1,TGTGCCAGTAGTGTAACAGGGGGCTCAAATCAGCCCCAGCATTTT,CASSVTGGSNQPQHF
TRBJ2-7,many,TRBV28,-,TGTGCCAGCAGCCGGGTTCTTTCCTCGTCCGGAGAGCAGTACTTC,CASSRVLSSSGEQYF
TRBJ2-2,-,TRBV6-2/TRBV6-3,-,TGTGCCACCCGCAGGGGATCGAACACCGGGGAGCTGTTTTTT,CATRRGSNTGELFF
TRBJ2-5,many,TRBV29-1,-,TGCAGCGTTATGCGGGAAGAGACCCAGTACTTC,CSVMREETQYF
TRBJ2-7,many,TRBV7-9,TRBD2,TGTGCCAGCAGCTTTGGGCTAGCGGGAGGCCACGAGCAGTACTTC,CASSFGLAGGHEQYF
TRBJ1-3,few,TRBV29-1,-,TGCAGCGTCGCAGGGGACGCTGGAAACACCATATATTTT,CSVAGDAGNTIYF
TRBJ2-2,many,TRBV6-5,-,TGTGCCAGCAGTTACTCAGCCGTGCCCACCGGGGAGCTGTTTTTT,CASSYSAVPTGELFF
TRBJ2-3,once,TRBV7-8,TRBD1,TGTGCCAGCAGCGAGAGGACAGGGTACACAGATACGCAGTATTTT,CASSERTGYTDTQYF
TRBJ2-6,-,TRBV30,-,TGTGCCTGGAGTGTGTCCCGCTCTGGGGCCAACGTCCTGACTTTC,CAWSVSRSGANVLTF
TRBJ2-3,many,TRBV20-1,-,TGCAGTGCAACCCGGGTGGGGGGGGCGGCAGATACGCAGTATTTT,CSATRVGGAADTQYF
TRBJ2-7,-,TRBV7-2,-,TGTGCCAGCCGCCCGACCGTGAGAGACTACGAGCAGTACTTC,CASRPTVRDYEQYF
TRBJ1-2,-,TRBV20-1,TRBD1,TGCAGTGCCGGGAGGCGGGACAGGGGTCTTGGCTACACCTTC,CSAGRRDRGLGYTF
TRBJ1-1,-,TRBV19,TRBD1,TGTGCCTCCTCGACAGGGAGAAGCACTGAAGCTTTCTTT,CASSTGRSTEAFF
TRBJ2-1,-,TRBV3-1,TRBD2,TGTGCCAGCAGCCACGCAACTAGCGGGGTGAATGAGCAGTTCTTC,CASSHATSGVNEQFF
TRBJ1-1,-,TRBV7-9,-,TGTGCCAGCAGCTTAGAAGTCAGACTAAACACTGAAGCTTTCTTT,CASSLEVRLNTEAFF
TRBJ2-7,few,TRBV4-3,TRBD2,TGCGCCAGCAGCCAAGATACTAGCGGGTTGGCCGAGCAGTACTTC,CASSQDTSGLAEQYF
TRBJ2-2,-,TRBV28,TRBD2,TGTGCCAGCAGTTTTATCACAGGGACTAGCAGAAACACCGGGGAGCTGTTTTTT,CASSFITGTSRNTGELFF
TRBJ1-2,few,TRBV29-1,-,TGCAGCGTTGATTCGCGGAGCAGGGCCGGCTACACCTTC,CSVDSRSRAGYTF
TRBJ2-5,once,TRBV7-9,-,TGTGCCAGCACCCTGGGGTCGAGGGGCGAAGAGACCCAGTACTTC,CASTLGSRGEETQYF
TRBJ1-1,many,TRBV6-2/TRBV6-3,-,TGTGCCAGCAGTTTCGACAGGATCACTGAAGCTTTCTTT,CASSFDRITEAFF
TRBJ1-5,few,TRBV13,-,TGTGCCAGCAGCTTAGTATCGGGGGTCCCTCAGCCCCAGCATTTT,CASSLVSGVPQPQHF
TRBJ2-1,-,TRBV7-2,TRBD2,TGTGCCAGCACGACCGGGCGGGAGCTGAACAATGAGCAGTTCTTC,CASTTGRELNNEQFF
TRBJ1-2,-,TRBV19,-,TGTGCCAGTAGTATTGGTCGGGGTGACTATGGCTACACCTTC,CASSIGRGDYGYTF
TRBJ2-5,few,TRBV28,TRBD2,TGTGCCAGCAGTTTTCCAGCGGGATTGGAGACCCAGTACTTC,CASSFPAGLETQYF
TRBJ1-5,many,TRBV28,-,TGTGCCAGCAGTGCAGCGGGCTCCGACGTGGAGTATAGCAATCAGCCCCAGCATTTT,CASSAAGSDVEYSNQPQHF
TRBJ2-5,-,TRBV4-3,TRBD2,TGCGCCAGCAGCTACCGGGGACTAGCGGGAGAGACCCAGTACTTC,CASSYRGLAGETQYF
TRBJ2-5,-,TRBV7-9,-,TGTGCCAGCAGGCCCGGGACTTACCAAGAGACCCAGTACTTC,CASRPGTYQETQYF
TRBJ2-1,-,TRBV20-1,-,TGCAGTGCTAGAGATATTGGTAGCGTAAGCTCCTACAATGAGCAGTTCTTC,CSARDIGSVSSYNEQFF
TRBJ2-5,few,TRBV30,-,TGTGCCTGGAGTGCCAGCGCGGAGACCCAGTACTTC,CAWSASAETQYF
TRBJ1-4,few,TRBV12-3/TRBV12-4,TRBD1,TGTGCCAGCAGTTCGGAGGACAGGGAGCAAAAACTGTTTTTT,CASSSEDREQKLFF
TRBJ2-2,-,TRBV9,-,TGTGCCAGCAGCCCCCCTCCTATTCGAAACACCGGGGAGCTGTTTTTT,CASSPPPIRNTGELFF
TRBJ2-3,few,TRBV11-2,TRBD2,TGTGCCAGCAGCTTAGCGGGAGGGCCCGCAGATACGCAGTATTTT,CASSLAGGPADTQYF
TRBJ2-5,few,TRBV7-9,TRBD1,TGTGCCAGCAGCTTACAGACAGGGCAAGAGACCCAGTACTTC,CASSLQTGQETQYF
TRBJ2-5,-,TRBV7-2,-,TGTGCCGGCAGCTTAGCTGGCAGACAAGAGACCCAGTACTTC,CAGSLAGRQETQYF
TRBJ2-1,few,TRBV20-1,-,TGCAGTGCTAGAGATATCCTAAAACCTATAAATGAGCAGTTCTTC,CSARDILKPINEQFF
TRBJ2-7,few,TRBV4-3,-,TGCGCCAGCAGCCAAGATCCGGACTTCGCCTACGAGCAGTACTTC,CASSQDPDFAYEQYF
TRBJ1-1,once,TRBV7-6,-,TGTGCCAGCAGCTTGAGGGTGGGGGGCACTGAAGCTTTCTTT,CASSLRVGGTEAFF
TRBJ2-7,many,TRBV7-2,TRBD2,TGTGCCAGCAGCTGGACTAGCGGGAACTACGAGCAGTACTTC,CASSWTSGNYEQYF
TRBJ2-5,many,TRBV7-2,-,TGTGCCAGCAGCGCCCCAGGGGGGATTCAAGAGACCCAGTACTTC,CASSAPGGIQETQYF
TRBJ1-1,-,TRBV28,-,TGTGCCAGCACTACGGCCAGGGACGCTTTCTTT,CASTTARDAFF
TRBJ1-2,-,TRBV12-3/TRBV12-4,TRBD1,TGTGCCAGCAGCGGGACAGACGGGGGAGGCTACACCTTC,CASSGTDGGGYTF
TRBJ2-1,few,TRBV20-1,-,TGCAGTGCTAGAGATATCCGCCGCGGCGCCAATGAGCAGTTCTTC,CSARDIRRGANEQFF